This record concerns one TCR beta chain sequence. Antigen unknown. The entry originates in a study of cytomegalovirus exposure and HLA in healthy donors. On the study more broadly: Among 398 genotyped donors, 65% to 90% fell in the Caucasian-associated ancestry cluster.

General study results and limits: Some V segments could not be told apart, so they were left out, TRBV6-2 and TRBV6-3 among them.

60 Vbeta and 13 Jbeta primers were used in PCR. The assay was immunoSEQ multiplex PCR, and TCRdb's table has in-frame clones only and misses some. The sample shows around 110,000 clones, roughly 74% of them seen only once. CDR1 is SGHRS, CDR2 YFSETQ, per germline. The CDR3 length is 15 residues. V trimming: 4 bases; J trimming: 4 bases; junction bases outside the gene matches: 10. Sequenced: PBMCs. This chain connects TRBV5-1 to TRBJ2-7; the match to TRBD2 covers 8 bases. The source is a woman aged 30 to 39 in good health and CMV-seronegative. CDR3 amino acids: CASSLAAGGMYEQYF. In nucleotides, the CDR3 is TGCGCCAGCAGCCTGGCGGCGGGGGGAATGTACGAGCAGTACTTC. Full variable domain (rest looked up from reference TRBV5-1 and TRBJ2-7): KAGVTQTPRYLIKTRGQQVTLSCSPISGHRSVSWYQQTPGQGLQFLFEYFSETQRNKGNFPGRFSGRQFSNSRSEMNVSTLELGDSALYLCASSLAAGGMYEQYFGPGTRLTVT.